This T cell receptor beta chain derives from a study of T cell changes during pregnancy in multiple sclerosis. Sequencing used immunoSEQ multiplex PCR; TCRdb keeps in-frame clones, though not all of them. The data hold 38,000 or so clones, with over 85% observed a single time. This clone was observed a handful of times. Germline lookup yields CDR1 MDHEN and CDR2 SYDVKM. V was trimmed by 6 bases and J by 4 bases, leaving 22 bases between them. This CDR3 region has 17 residues. The TCR comes from a female donor with multiple sclerosis, enrolled in a pregnancy study. This specimen consisted of peripheral blood, obtained before pregnancy. The V call is TRBV28, the J call TRBJ1-5; D is undetermined. The CDR3 here is CASRPWNTATNNQPQHF. Here the CDR3 DNA reads TGTGCCAGCAGACCCTGGAACACAGCTACCAATAATCAGCCCCAGCATTTT.